The 32 T cell receptor beta chains below all came from one sample that was sequenced in a study of cytomegalovirus exposure and HLA in healthy donors. PCR used 60 Vbeta primers and 13 Jbeta primers. Clones were read by immunoSEQ multiplex PCR, and TCRdb kept only the in-frame ones, dropping some. The top ten hold roughly 1.6% of the sample, which has under 200,000 clones, 82% seen once. Sequenced input: PBMCs. Receptors were obtained from a girl aged 5-17 years in good health and CMV-seropositive.

This chain joins TRBV9 and TRBJ2-7; the match to TRBD1 covers 7 bases. Germline trimming cut 3 bases from V and 0 bases from J; bases unmatched to any gene: 6. This CDR3 has 15 residues. Looked up from germline, CDR1 is SGDLS and CDR2 is YYNGEE. The CDR3 region is CASSAREGASYEQYF. The CDR3 DNA sequence: TGTGCCAGCAGCGCCCGAGAGGGGGCCTCCTACGAGCAGTACTTC. The whole variable domain, remainder taken from reference TRBV9 and TRBJ2-7, is DSGVTQTPKHLITATGQRVTLRCSPRSGDLSVYWYQQSLDQGLQFLIQYYNGEERAKGNILERFSAQQFPDLHSELNLSSLELGDSALYFCASSAREGASYEQYFGPGTRLTVT.

This clone was counted a single time. The junction differs from germline at one of its ends, possibly a read error. The DNA for the CDR3 is TGTGCTAGCAGCTTAGAGCCAGACAGGGAGCAGTTCTTC. Protein product: CASSLEPDREQFF. The rearrangement links TRBV7-7 to TRBJ2-1; a weak D match, TRBD1 (6 bases). This CDR3 has 13 residues. Germline lookup yields CDR1 SSHAT and CDR2 FNYEAQ (reference sequence).

This clone has just a few counts. This chain uses TRBV28 with TRBJ1-1; 12 positions agree with TRBD1. V lost 5 bases and J lost 3; bases outside the gene matches: 10. There are 17 residues in the CDR3. Germline V CDR1 and CDR2: MDHEN, SYDVKM. CDR3: CASSLGQGASLDTEAFF. In nucleotides, the CDR3 is TGTGCCAGCAGTCTGGGACAGGGGGCTTCTCTGGACACTGAAGCTTTCTTT.

This clone was seen just once. The chain couples TRBV6-6 to TRBJ1-5; TRBD1 matches at 7 bases. The CDR3 contains 14 residues. V gave up 5 bases and J gave up 5 bases; unmatched junction bases: 6. Germline values: CDR1 MNHNY, CDR2 SVGAGI (reference sequence). The CDR3 here is CASSGTVFDQPQHF. The CDR3 DNA reads as TGTGCCAGCAGTGGGACAGTATTCGATCAGCCCCAGCATTTT.

The chain recombines TRBV5-4 with TRBJ2-7; 12 nucleotides agree with TRBD1. Looked up from germline, CDR1 is SGHNT and CDR2 is YYREEE (reference sequence). After removal of 4 bases from V and 4 bases from J, the junction contained 6 bases not matched to a gene. The CDR3 has 15 residues. The CDR3 sequence: CASSQAGQGAYEQYF. CDR3 sequence (DNA): TGTGCCAGCAGCCAAGCGGGACAGGGGGCGTACGAGCAGTACTTC.

The gene calls are TRBV6-6 and TRBJ1-2; the D is unclear. This CDR3 contains 12 residues. V was cut by 8 bases and J by 2 bases, with 9 bases left in between. Per germline, CDR1 MNHNY and CDR2 SVGAGI (reference sequence). The chain's CDR3 is CASDARNYGYTF. The CDR3 DNA reads as TGTGCCAGCGATGCGCGAAACTATGGCTACACCTTC.

J is TRBJ2-6 and V is TRBV2; TRBD1 is a possible D gene (6 bases). The CDR3 covers 12 residues. The V and J ends lost 7 bases and 11 bases respectively, with 12 bases between them. The V gene's germline CDR1 is SNHLY and CDR2 FYNNEI. The CDR3 spells CASNQGRDVLTF. DNA for the CDR3: TGTGCCAGCAATCAGGGGCGGGACGTCCTGACTTTC.

This clone appeared a few times. This chain links TRBV7-3 with TRBJ2-5; D may be TRBD1 (6 bases). CDR1 is SGHTA and CDR2 is FQGTGA in the germline V gene. V was clipped by 5 bases and J by 2 bases, with 9 bases between them. The CDR3 contains 13 residues. The CDR3 protein is CASSTGTQETQYF. The CDR3 DNA follows: TGTGCCAGCAGCACCGGGACACAAGAGACCCAGTACTTC.

This clone was observed a few times. The chain joins TRBV2 to TRBJ2-2, with D hard to call. CDR3 length: 14 amino acids. Germline V lookup: CDR1 SNHLY, CDR2 FYNNEI. Trimming took 7 bases from V and 5 from J, leaving 14 bases between them. The CDR3 is CASTVGSWTGELFF. CDR3 in DNA: TGTGCCAGCACGGTTGGTTCCTGGACCGGGGAGCTGTTTTTT.

The rearrangement uses TRBV11-2 and TRBJ2-3; TRBD2 agrees at 7 bases. V shed 0 bases and J 2 bases; nucleotides not matched to a gene: 2. The CDR3 is made up of 15 amino acids. Germline CDR1 and CDR2: SGHAT and FQNNGV. The CDR3 protein is CASSLEAGTTDTQYF. DNA of the CDR3: TGTGCCAGCAGCTTAGAAGCGGGAACCACAGATACGCAGTATTTT. Full variable domain (outside the CDR3, taken from reference TRBV11-2 and TRBJ2-3): EAGVAQSPRYKIIEKRQSVAFWCNPISGHATLYWYQQILGQGPKLLIQFQNNGVVDDSQLPKDRFSAERLKGVDSTLKIQPAKLEDSAVYLCASSLEAGTTDTQYFGPGTRLTVL.

V and J are TRBV27 and TRBJ2-3; TRBD2 is a possible D gene (6 bases). Germline-derived CDR1 and CDR2 are MNHEY and SMNVEV (reference sequence). V lost 3 bases, J lost 2 bases, and 9 bases lay in between. This CDR3 has 14 residues. CDR3 protein: CASSFSGVTDTQYF. CDR3 in DNA: TGTGCCAGCAGTTTCTCGGGGGTCACAGATACGCAGTATTTT.

V and J are TRBV4-2 and TRBJ2-7; tentatively, D is TRBD2 (5 bases). This CDR3 has 17 amino acids. From germline, CDR1 is LGHNA and CDR2 YNFKEQ. V was clipped by 0 bases and J by 3 bases, with 18 bases between them. In nucleotides, the CDR3 is TGTGCCAGCAGCCAAGATGCTCGGGGAATGGGGTTCTACGAGCAGTACTTC. It encodes CASSQDARGMGFYEQYF.

This chain joins TRBV6-1 and TRBJ2-7; the match to TRBD2 covers 8 bases. In germline, CDR1 is MNHNS, CDR2 SASEGT. V lost 0 bases to trimming and J lost 6 bases; unmatched junction nucleotides: 10. The CDR3 is 16 residues long. The CDR3 nucleotides are TGTGCCAGCAGTGAAGCGGAGCGGGAGTTCTTTCGCGAGCAGTACTTC. Its protein product is CASSEAEREFFREQYF.

The chain is built from TRBV5-1 and TRBJ1-1; 9 nucleotides align to TRBD1. The J segment lost 1 base and the V segment lost 1 base, leaving 2 bases of the junction unmatched. The CDR3 is 15 amino acids. Germline CDR1 is SGHRS and CDR2 is YFSETQ. CDR3 nucleotides: TGCGCCAGCAGCTTGCAGGGACAGGGGAACACTGAAGCTTTCTTT. It is translated as CASSLQGQGNTEAFF.

V is TRBV4-3 and J is TRBJ2-5; D is perhaps TRBD2 (5 bases). The CDR3 consists of 15 residues. The germline V gene encodes CDR1 LGHNA and CDR2 YSLEER. V gave up 0 bases and J gave up 6 bases, with 14 bases separating them. The CDR3 DNA sequence: TGCGCCAGCAGCCAAGAGCGAGCGGTCGGACAGACCCAGTACTTC. It yields the protein CASSQERAVGQTQYF.

V is TRBV5-6 and J is TRBJ2-7, with D possibly TRBD1 on 5 matching bases. The V end was cut by 0 bases, the J end by 6 bases, with 19 bases between. Germline lookup yields CDR1 SGHDT and CDR2 YYEEEE. The CDR3 consists of 16 residues. This CDR3 reads CASSLGPQGFLREQYF. DNA of the CDR3: TGTGCCAGCAGCTTGGGTCCCCAGGGTTTTTTACGCGAGCAGTACTTC.

The CDR3 region has the DNA TGCGCCAGCAGCTTGAGGGCTAGCGGGGCCTACGAGCAGTACTTC. Translating gives CASSLRASGAYEQYF. This chain uses TRBV5-1 with TRBJ2-7, with 9 nucleotides matching TRBD2. The CDR3 covers 15 residues. V lost 1 base and J lost 2; bases outside the gene matches: 4. The germline gives CDR1 SGHRS, CDR2 YFSETQ.

The chain combines TRBV29-1 with TRBJ1-2; D gene uncertain. CDR1 is SQVTM, CDR2 ANQGSEA, per germline. The ends were cut back, 3 bases at V and 5 bases at J, with 7 bases in the middle. This CDR3 has 11 amino acids. CDR3 nucleotide sequence: TGCAGCGTTGAGGCGGATTATGGCTACACCTTC. Protein sequence: CSVEADYGYTF. The full variable domain, rest sourced from reference TRBV29-1 and TRBJ1-2, is SAVISQKPSRDICQRGTSLTIQCQVDSQVTMMFWYRQQPGQSLTLIATANQGSEATYESGFVIDKFPISRPNLTFSTLTVSNMSPEDSSIYLCSVEADYGYTFGSGTRLTVV.

On this clone itself: The junction departs from germline at one end; a sequencing error may be responsible. The chain recombines TRBV7-9 with TRBJ2-1; TRBD2 matches at 8 bases. Germline-derived CDR1 and CDR2 are SEHNR and FQNEAQ (reference sequence). CDR3 size: 17 residues. CDR3 protein: CSSSFLGLAGTSGEQFF. CDR3 nucleotides: TGTTCCAGCAGCTTTCTGGGATTAGCGGGGACCTCGGGGGAGCAGTTCTTC.

V and J are TRBV27 and TRBJ2-3; D gene unclear. The CDR3 extends over 13 amino acids. Germline CDR1 and CDR2: MNHEY and SMNVEV (reference sequence). Trimming took 1 base from V and 1 from J, leaving 3 bases between them. This chain's CDR3 is CASSLLGTDTQYF. The CDR3 coding sequence is TGTGCCAGCAGTTTATTAGGCACAGATACGCAGTATTTT.

This chain joins TRBV9 and TRBJ2-3; TRBD2 agrees at 11 bases. J gave up 6 bases and V 0 bases, and 6 bases lay outside the gene matches. CDR1 and CDR2 from the germline V gene are SGDLS and YYNGEE. This CDR3 is built from 16 residues. As DNA, the CDR3 is TGTGCCAGCAGCGTAGATCTAGCGGGAGGAGGGGATACGCAGTATTTT. It translates to CASSVDLAGGGDTQYF.

The rearrangement links TRBV10-2 to TRBJ1-2; 8 nucleotides line up with TRBD1. V lost 7 bases, J lost 7 bases, and 8 bases stayed unmatched. Germline V gives CDR1 WSHSY, CDR2 SAAADI. The CDR3 spans 13 residues. The CDR3 region is CASTPGQAAGYTF. The CDR3 bases are TGCGCCAGCACTCCGGGACAGGCGGCTGGCTACACCTTC.

The rearrangement links TRBV15 to TRBJ1-1; D uncertain. The CDR3 has 20 residues. Germline V gene lookup returns CDR1 LNHNV and CDR2 YYDKDF (reference sequence). Between the trimmed V and J ends, which lost 1 base and 3 bases, there was a span of 27 bases. Here the CDR3 reads CATSRAPPGWVGGLDTEAFF. For the CDR3, the DNA is TGTGCCACCAGCAGAGCTCCCCCGGGCTGGGTTGGAGGGTTGGACACTGAAGCTTTCTTT.

The genes are TRBV2 and TRBJ2-1; no definite D call. The CDR3 length is 12 residues. V was pared by 2 bases and J by 5 bases, with 4 bases between. Looked up from germline, CDR1 is SNHLY and CDR2 is FYNNEI. The CDR3 loop is CASSEQNNEQFF. CDR3 nucleotide sequence: TGTGCCAGCAGTGAACAGAACAATGAGCAGTTCTTC.

The V call is TRBV5-1, the J call TRBJ2-7; weak D call: TRBD1 (6 bases). V lost 2 bases and J 5 bases, leaving 11 bases between the germline ends. Germline V gives CDR1 SGHRS, CDR2 YFSETQ. The CDR3 sequence is 13 residues long. CDR3 residues: CASSFNRANEQYF. The DNA of the CDR3 is TGCGCCAGCAGCTTTAACAGGGCCAACGAGCAGTACTTC. Variable domain in full (rest from reference TRBV5-1 and TRBJ2-7): KAGVTQTPRYLIKTRGQQVTLSCSPISGHRSVSWYQQTPGQGLQFLFEYFSETQRNKGNFPGRFSGRQFSNSRSEMNVSTLELGDSALYLCASSFNRANEQYFGPGTRLTVT.

V is TRBV28 and J is TRBJ1-4; D gene unclear. The CDR3 spans 14 residues. Trimming stripped 5 bases from V and 0 bases from J, with 7 bases between. CDR1 is MDHEN, CDR2 SYDVKM, per germline. In DNA, the CDR3 is TGTGCCAGCAGTCTTATTCCAACTAATGAAAAACTGTTTTTT. Translation gives CASSLIPTNEKLFF.

This CDR3 is CASRGEGSYEQYF. CDR3 DNA: TGTGCCAGCAGGGGGGAGGGTAGCTACGAGCAGTACTTC. The gene calls are TRBV2 and TRBJ2-7; 7 nucleotides line up with TRBD2. The CDR3 spans 13 residues. V shed 6 bases, J shed 3 bases, and the junction held 5 bases outside the gene matches. Germline V gene sequence: CDR1 SNHLY, CDR2 FYNNEI.

The CDR3 loop is CASSSSYDSSYEQYF. The CDR3 DNA reads as TGTGCCAGCAGCTCCTCTTACGACAGCTCCTACGAGCAGTACTTC. The genes are TRBV11-2 and TRBJ2-7, with TRBD1 as a possible D gene (5 bases). Germline V gene sequence: CDR1 SGHAT, CDR2 FQNNGV. Trimming stripped 4 bases from V and 0 bases from J, with 13 bases between. There are 15 residues in the CDR3.

The genes are TRBV4-1 and TRBJ1-1; 7 bases fit TRBD1. Germline CDR1 and CDR2: MGHRA and YSYEKL. Trimming removed 1 base from V and 6 bases from J; junction bases left unmatched: 11. The CDR3 sequence is 16 residues long. CDR3 sequence reads: CASSQGSRGRGPEAFF. The CDR3 region has the DNA TGCGCCAGCAGCCAAGGATCTAGGGGGCGAGGTCCTGAAGCTTTCTTT.

This chain uses TRBV11-3 with TRBJ2-2; 10 bases map to TRBD1. The V gene end was trimmed by 5 bases and the J gene end by 5 bases; junction bases not matched to a gene: 8. CDR3 length: 16 amino acids. The V gene's germline CDR1 is SGHNT and CDR2 YENEEA. The CDR3 DNA follows: TGTGCCAGCAGCCGAACCGGGACAGGGGCGACCGGGGAGCTGTTTTTT. Protein sequence: CASSRTGTGATGELFF.

The V and J genes are TRBV6-4 and TRBJ2-1; 11 bases align to TRBD2. The CDR3 runs to 15 residues. CDR1 is MRHNA and CDR2 is SNTAGT in the germline V gene. V gave up 8 bases and J gave up 7 bases; unmatched junction bases: 10. The CDR3 sequence: CASGIAGGPGNEQFF. The CDR3 coding sequence is TGTGCCAGCGGTATAGCGGGAGGGCCCGGGAATGAGCAGTTCTTC.

This clone has only one observation. This rearrangement joins TRBV6-1 to TRBJ1-5; no reliable D call. V was cut by 1 base and J by 0 bases, with 13 bases left in between. The CDR3 length is 17 residues. Per germline, CDR1 MNHNS and CDR2 SASEGT. In DNA form, the CDR3 reads TGTGCCAGCAGTGAAGGGGTTAGTCGGGGTAGCAATCAGCCCCAGCATTTT. Translation gives CASSEGVSRGSNQPQHF.